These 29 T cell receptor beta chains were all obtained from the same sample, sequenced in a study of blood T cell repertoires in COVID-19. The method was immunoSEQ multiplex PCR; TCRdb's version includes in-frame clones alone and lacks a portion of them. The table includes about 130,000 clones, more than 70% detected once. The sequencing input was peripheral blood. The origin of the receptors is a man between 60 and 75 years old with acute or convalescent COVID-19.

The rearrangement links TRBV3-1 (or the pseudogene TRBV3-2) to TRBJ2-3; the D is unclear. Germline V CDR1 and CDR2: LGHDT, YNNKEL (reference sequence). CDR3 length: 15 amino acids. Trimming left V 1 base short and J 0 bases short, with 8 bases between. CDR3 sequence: CASSQAARSTDTQYF. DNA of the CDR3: TGTGCCAGCAGCCAAGCAGCTAGAAGCACAGATACGCAGTATTTT.

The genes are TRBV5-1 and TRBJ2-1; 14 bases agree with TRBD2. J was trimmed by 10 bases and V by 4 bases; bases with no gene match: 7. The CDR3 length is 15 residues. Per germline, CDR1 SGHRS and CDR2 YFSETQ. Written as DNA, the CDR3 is TGCGCCAGCAGCGAGACTAGCGGGAGGGCCCGAGAGCAGTTCTTC. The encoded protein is CASSETSGRAREQFF.

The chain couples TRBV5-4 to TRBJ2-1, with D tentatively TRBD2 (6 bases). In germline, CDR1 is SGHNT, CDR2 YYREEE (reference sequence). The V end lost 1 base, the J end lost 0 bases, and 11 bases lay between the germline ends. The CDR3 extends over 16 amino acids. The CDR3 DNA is TGTGCCAGCAGCTTGTTTGGGGGGAACTCCTACAATGAGCAGTTCTTC. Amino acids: CASSLFGGNSYNEQFF.

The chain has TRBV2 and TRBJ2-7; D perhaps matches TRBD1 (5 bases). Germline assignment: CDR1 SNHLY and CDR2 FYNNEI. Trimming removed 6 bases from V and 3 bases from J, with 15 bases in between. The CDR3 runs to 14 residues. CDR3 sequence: CASRSQGIIYEQYF. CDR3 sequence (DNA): TGTGCCAGCAGATCCCAGGGTATTATCTACGAGCAGTACTTC. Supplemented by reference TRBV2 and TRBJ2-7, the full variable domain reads EPEVTQTPSHQVTQMGQEVILRCVPISNHLYFYWYRQILGQKVEFLVSFYNNEISEKSEIFDDQFSVERPDGSNFTLKIRSTKLEDSAMYFCASRSQGIIYEQYFGPGTRLTVT.

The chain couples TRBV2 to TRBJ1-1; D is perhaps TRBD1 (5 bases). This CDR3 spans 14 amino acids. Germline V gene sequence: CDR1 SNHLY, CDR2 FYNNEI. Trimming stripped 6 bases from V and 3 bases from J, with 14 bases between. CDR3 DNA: TGTGCCAGCAGGGGAGGGACGGATCACACTGAAGCTTTCTTT. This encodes CASRGGTDHTEAFF.

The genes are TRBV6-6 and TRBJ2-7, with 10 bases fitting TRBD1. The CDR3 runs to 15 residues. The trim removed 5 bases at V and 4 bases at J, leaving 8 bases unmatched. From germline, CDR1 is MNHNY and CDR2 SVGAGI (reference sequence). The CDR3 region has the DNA TGTGCCAGCAGTAACCCGGACAGGGGGAGGTACGAGCAGTACTTC. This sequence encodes CASSNPDRGRYEQYF.

This CDR3 reads CASSPRSAGAFYEQYF. The CDR3 region has the DNA TGTGCCAGCAGCCCCCGATCCGCGGGGGCCTTCTACGAGCAGTACTTC. The V gene is TRBV9, the J gene TRBJ2-7, with D possibly matching TRBD2 (7 bases). Germline assignment: CDR1 SGDLS and CDR2 YYNGEE. The CDR3 length is 16 residues. V dropped 4 bases and J dropped 3 bases, with 20 bases sitting between them.

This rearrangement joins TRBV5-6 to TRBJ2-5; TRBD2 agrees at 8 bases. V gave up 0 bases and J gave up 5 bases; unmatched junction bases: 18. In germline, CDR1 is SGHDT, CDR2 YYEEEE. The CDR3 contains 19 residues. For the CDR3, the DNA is TGTGCCAGCAGCTTGGGAGCACTCCGATTAGCGGGATCCGACGAGACCCAGTACTTC. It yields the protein CASSLGALRLAGSDETQYF.

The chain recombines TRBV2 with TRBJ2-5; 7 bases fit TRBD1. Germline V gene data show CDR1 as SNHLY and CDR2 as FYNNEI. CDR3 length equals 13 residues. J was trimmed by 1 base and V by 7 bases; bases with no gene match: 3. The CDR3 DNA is TGTGCCAGCACCTGGGACAGCCAAGAGACCCAGTACTTC. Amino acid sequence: CASTWDSQETQYF.

CDR3 bases: TGCGCCAGCAGTCTGGGGGGACTAGAGAGCGAGACCCAGTACTTC. Its protein product is CASSLGGLESETQYF. V is TRBV5-1 and J is TRBJ2-5; 8 positions agree with TRBD2. The germline V gene has CDR1 SGHRS and CDR2 YFSETQ. V trimming: 5 bases; J trimming: 5 bases; junction bases outside the gene matches: 11. This CDR3 region has 15 residues.

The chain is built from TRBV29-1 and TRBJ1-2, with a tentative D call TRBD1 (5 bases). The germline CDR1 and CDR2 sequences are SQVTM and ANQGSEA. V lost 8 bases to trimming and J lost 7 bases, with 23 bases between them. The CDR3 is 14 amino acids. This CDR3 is CSFYVTGGEAGYTF. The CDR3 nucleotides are TGCAGCTTCTACGTAACAGGTGGAGAGGCTGGCTACACCTTC.

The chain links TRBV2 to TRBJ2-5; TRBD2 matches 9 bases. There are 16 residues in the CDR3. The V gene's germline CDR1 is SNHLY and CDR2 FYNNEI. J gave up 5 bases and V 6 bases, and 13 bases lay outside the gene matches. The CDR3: CASRPFERGVGETQYF. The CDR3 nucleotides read TGTGCCAGCAGACCCTTTGAGCGGGGGGTGGGTGAGACCCAGTACTTC.

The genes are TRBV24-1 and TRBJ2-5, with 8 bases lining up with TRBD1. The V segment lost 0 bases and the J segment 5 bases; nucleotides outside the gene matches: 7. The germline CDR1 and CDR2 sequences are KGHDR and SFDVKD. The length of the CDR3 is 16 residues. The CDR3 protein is CATSDLATGEVETQYF. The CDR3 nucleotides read TGTGCCACCAGTGATTTGGCGACAGGGGAGGTGGAGACCCAGTACTTC.

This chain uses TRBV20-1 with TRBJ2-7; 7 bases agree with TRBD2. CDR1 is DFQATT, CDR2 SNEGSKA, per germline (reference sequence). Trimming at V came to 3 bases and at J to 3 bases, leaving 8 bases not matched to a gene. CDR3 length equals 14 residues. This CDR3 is CSASTRENSYEQYF. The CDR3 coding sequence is TGCAGTGCTAGTACGCGGGAGAATAGCTACGAGCAGTACTTC.

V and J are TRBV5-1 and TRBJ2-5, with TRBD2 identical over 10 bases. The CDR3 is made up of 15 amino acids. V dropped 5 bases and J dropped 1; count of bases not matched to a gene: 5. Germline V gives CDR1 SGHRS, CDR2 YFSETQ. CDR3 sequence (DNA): TGCGCCAGCAGGCAAGCGGGGGGGGCCCAAGAGACCCAGTACTTC. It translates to CASRQAGGAQETQYF.

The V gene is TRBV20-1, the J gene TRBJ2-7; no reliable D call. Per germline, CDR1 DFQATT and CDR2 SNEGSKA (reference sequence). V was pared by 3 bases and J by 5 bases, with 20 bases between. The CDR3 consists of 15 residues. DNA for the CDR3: TGCAGTGCTAGTCTAGGTGTGTTGGGTCCGAACGAGCAGTACTTC. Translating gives CSASLGVLGPNEQYF.

The CDR3 here is CASSRTLNRGLGDIQYF. In DNA, the CDR3 is TGTGCCAGCAGCCGAACCTTAAACAGGGGGCTGGGGGACATTCAGTACTTC. The chain is built from TRBV6-6 and TRBJ2-4; 9 nucleotides match TRBD1. In germline, CDR1 is MNHNY, CDR2 SVGAGI (reference sequence). The CDR3 runs to 17 residues. Trimming at V came to 6 bases and at J to 8 bases, leaving 17 bases not matched to a gene.

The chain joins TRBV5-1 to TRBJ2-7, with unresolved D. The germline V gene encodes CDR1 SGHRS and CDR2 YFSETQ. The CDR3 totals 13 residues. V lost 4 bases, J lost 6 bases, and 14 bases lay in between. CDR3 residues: CASSLESPLEQYF. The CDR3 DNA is TGCGCCAGCAGCCTTGAAAGCCCTCTCGAGCAGTACTTC.

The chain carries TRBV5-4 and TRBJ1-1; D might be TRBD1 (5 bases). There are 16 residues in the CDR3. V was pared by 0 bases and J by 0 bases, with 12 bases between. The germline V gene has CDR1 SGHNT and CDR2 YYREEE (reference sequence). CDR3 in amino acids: CASSLEAGRLNTEAFF. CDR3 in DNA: TGTGCCAGCAGCTTGGAGGCAGGGCGGCTGAACACTGAAGCTTTCTTT.

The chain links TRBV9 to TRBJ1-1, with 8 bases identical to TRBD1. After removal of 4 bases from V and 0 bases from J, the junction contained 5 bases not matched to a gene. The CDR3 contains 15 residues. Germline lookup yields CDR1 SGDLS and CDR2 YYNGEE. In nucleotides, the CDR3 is TGTGCCAGCAGCACAACAGGGGGGATGAACACTGAAGCTTTCTTT. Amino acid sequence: CASSTTGGMNTEAFF. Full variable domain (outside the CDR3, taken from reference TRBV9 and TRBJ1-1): DSGVTQTPKHLITATGQRVTLRCSPRSGDLSVYWYQQSLDQGLQFLIQYYNGEERAKGNILERFSAQQFPDLHSELNLSSLELGDSALYFCASSTTGGMNTEAFFGQGTRLTVV.

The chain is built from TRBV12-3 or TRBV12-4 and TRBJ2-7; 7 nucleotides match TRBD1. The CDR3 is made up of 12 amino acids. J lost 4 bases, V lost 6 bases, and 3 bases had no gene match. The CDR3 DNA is TGTGCCAGCAGGGGGGACAGTTACGAGCAGTACTTC. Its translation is CASRGDSYEQYF.

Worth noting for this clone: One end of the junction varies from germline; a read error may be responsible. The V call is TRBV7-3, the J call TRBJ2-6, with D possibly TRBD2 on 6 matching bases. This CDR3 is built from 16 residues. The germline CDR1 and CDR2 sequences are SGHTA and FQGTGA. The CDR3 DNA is TGTGCCAGCAGCCTAACCCCGGGGGACGGGGCCAACGTCCTGACTTTC. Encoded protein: CASSLTPGDGANVLTF.

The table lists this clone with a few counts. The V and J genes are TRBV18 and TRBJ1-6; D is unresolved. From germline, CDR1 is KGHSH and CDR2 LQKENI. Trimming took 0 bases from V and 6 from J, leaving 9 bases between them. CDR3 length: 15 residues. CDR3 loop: CASSPPDGINSPLHF. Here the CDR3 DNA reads TGTGCCAGCTCACCACCGGACGGGATTAATTCACCCCTCCACTTT.

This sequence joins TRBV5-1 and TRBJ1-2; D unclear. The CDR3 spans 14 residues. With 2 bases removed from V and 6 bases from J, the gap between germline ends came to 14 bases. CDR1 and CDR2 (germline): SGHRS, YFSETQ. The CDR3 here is CASSFYRASDGYTF. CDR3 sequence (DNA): TGCGCCAGCAGCTTCTACAGAGCATCCGATGGCTACACCTTC. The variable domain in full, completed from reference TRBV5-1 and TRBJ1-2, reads KAGVTQTPRYLIKTRGQQVTLSCSPISGHRSVSWYQQTPGQGLQFLFEYFSETQRNKGNFPGRFSGRQFSNSRSEMNVSTLELGDSALYLCASSFYRASDGYTFGSGTRLTVV.

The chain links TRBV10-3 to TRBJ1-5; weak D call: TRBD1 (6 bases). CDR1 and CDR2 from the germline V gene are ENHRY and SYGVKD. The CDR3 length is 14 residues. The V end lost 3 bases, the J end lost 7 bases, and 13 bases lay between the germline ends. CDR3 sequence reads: CAISELQGSQPQHF. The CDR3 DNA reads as TGTGCCATCAGTGAATTACAGGGTAGCCAGCCCCAGCATTTT.

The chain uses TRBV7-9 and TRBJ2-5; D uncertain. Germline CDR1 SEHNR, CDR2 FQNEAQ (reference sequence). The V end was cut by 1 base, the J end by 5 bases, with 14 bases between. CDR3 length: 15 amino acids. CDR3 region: CASSLGLPQVETQYF. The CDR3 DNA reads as TGTGCCAGCAGCTTAGGCCTTCCCCAGGTGGAGACCCAGTACTTC.

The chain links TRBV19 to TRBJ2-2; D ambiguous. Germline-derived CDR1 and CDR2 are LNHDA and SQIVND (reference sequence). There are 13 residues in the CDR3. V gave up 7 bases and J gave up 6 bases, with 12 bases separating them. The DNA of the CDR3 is TGTGCCAGTAAGCAGGTTAACGCCGGGGAGCTGTTTTTT. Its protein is CASKQVNAGELFF.

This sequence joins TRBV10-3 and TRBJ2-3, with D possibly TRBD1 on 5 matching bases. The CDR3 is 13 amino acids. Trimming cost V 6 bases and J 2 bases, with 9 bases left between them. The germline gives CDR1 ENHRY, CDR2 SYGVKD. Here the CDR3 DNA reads TGTGCCATCAGGACAGACACCACAGATACGCAGTATTTT. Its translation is CAIRTDTTDTQYF.

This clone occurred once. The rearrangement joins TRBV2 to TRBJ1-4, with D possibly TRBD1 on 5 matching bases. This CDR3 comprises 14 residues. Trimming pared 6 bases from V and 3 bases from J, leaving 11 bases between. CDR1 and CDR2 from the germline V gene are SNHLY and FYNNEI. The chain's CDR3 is CASRPGLANEKLFF. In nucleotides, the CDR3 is TGTGCCAGCAGACCGGGACTGGCTAATGAAAAACTGTTTTTT.